A single sample gave rise to the 14 T cell receptor beta chains below, sequenced in a study of immunodeficiency. The repertoire was sequenced with immunoSEQ multiplex PCR; TCRdb's copy has only in-frame clones and lacks some. The profile shows approximately 1,500 clones, approximately 96% of them singletons. The specimen was CD4+ T cells from blood. Every receptor here comes from a girl aged 2 to 9.

This clone appeared once. The V call is TRBV10-3, the J call TRBJ2-4; no clear D. Looked up from germline, CDR1 is ENHRY and CDR2 is SYGVKD. V shed 0 bases and J shed 0 bases, with 12 bases lying between them. The CDR3 is 17 amino acids. The CDR3 DNA follows: TGTGCCATCAGTGAGTCTTTCGTGGTTTTAGCCAAAAACATTCAGTACTTC. Translating gives CAISESFVVLAKNIQYF.

This chain connects TRBV5-1 to TRBJ1-1; D is uncertain. Germline values: CDR1 SGHRS, CDR2 YFSETQ. There are 16 residues in the CDR3. V shed 0 bases and J shed 0 bases, with 12 bases lying between them. The CDR3 sequence is CASSLGTTMVNTEAFF. The DNA for the CDR3 is TGCGCCAGCAGCTTGGGAACGACAATGGTGAACACTGAAGCTTTCTTT.

The chain employs TRBV19 and TRBJ2-2; the match to TRBD1 covers 12 bases. The CDR3 sequence is 20 residues long. Trimming at V came to 3 bases and at J to 3 bases, leaving 14 bases not matched to a gene. CDR1 and CDR2 (germline): LNHDA, SQIVND (reference sequence). The chain's CDR3 is CASSIPAVGTGGRYTGELFF. The CDR3 DNA reads as TGTGCCAGTAGTATCCCCGCCGTCGGGACAGGGGGCAGGTACACCGGGGAGCTGTTTTTT.

This clone occurred once. The chain links TRBV6-1 to TRBJ2-5; TRBD1 or TRBD2 may be the D gene (5 bases each). The ends were cut back, 2 bases at V and 14 bases at J, with 12 bases in the middle. The germline CDR1 and CDR2 sequences are MNHNS and SASEGT. The length of the CDR3 is 11 residues. This chain's CDR3 is CASSEWDRTYF. The CDR3 region has the DNA TGTGCCAGCAGTGAATGGGACCGAACTTACTTC.

The V and J genes are TRBV6-6 and TRBJ2-1; D is unresolved. CDR1 MNHNY and CDR2 SVGAGI come from the germline V gene (reference sequence). The CDR3 consists of 11 residues. V was pared by 8 bases and J by 5 bases, with 7 bases between. This CDR3 is CASRVHNEQFF. The CDR3 nucleotides are TGTGCCAGCCGCGTCCACAATGAGCAGTTCTTC.

This clone was picked up one time. The chain joins TRBV18 to TRBJ2-7; no reliable D call. This CDR3 region has 15 residues. Trimming pared 1 base from V and 3 bases from J, leaving 13 bases between. Per the germline V gene, CDR1 is KGHSH and CDR2 is LQKENI. The CDR3 here is CASSPRASDYYEQYF. In nucleotides, the CDR3 is TGTGCCAGCTCACCACGGGCTAGTGATTACTACGAGCAGTACTTC.

This sequence joins TRBV3-1 (or the pseudogene TRBV3-2) and TRBJ2-6; TRBD2 is a possible D gene (5 bases). Germline CDR1 and CDR2: LGHDT and YNNKEL (reference sequence). This CDR3 has 18 residues. Trimming took off 4 bases at V and 1 base at J, with 17 bases between the two ends. The CDR3 protein is CASSPRDPGSSGANVLTF. The DNA of the CDR3 is TGTGCCAGCAGCCCGAGGGATCCGGGCTCTTCTGGGGCCAACGTCCTGACTTTC.

The chain recombines TRBV5-6 with TRBJ1-2; no clear D. The CDR3 runs 14 residues. Trimming removed 0 bases from V and 1 base from J, with 7 bases in between. CDR1 is SGHDT, CDR2 YYEEEE, per germline. CDR3 in amino acids: CASSLAGSNYGYTF. CDR3 in DNA: TGTGCCAGCAGCTTGGCAGGCAGTAACTATGGCTACACCTTC.

This clone was counted once. The CDR3 protein is CASKGIYEQYF. Written as DNA, the CDR3 is TGTGCCAGCAAAGGGATCTACGAGCAGTACTTC. The chain is built from TRBV2 and TRBJ2-7; no firm D call. V was shortened by 7 bases and J by 3 bases, with 7 bases between the two germline ends. The CDR3 runs 11 residues. Germline V gene data show CDR1 as SNHLY and CDR2 as FYNNEI.

This clone has just one count. The chain is built from TRBV28 and TRBJ2-7; TRBD2 matches at 12 bases. The CDR3 is 18 amino acids. From germline, CDR1 is MDHEN and CDR2 SYDVKM. Trimming at V came to 5 bases and at J to 2 bases, leaving 13 bases not matched to a gene. Written as DNA, the CDR3 is TGTGCCAGCAGTCGTTGGGGACTAGCGGGCGCTACGACCTACGAGCAGTACTTC. This translates into CASSRWGLAGATTYEQYF.

The chain is built from TRBV10-2 and TRBJ1-5, with TRBD1 matching over 7 bases. Germline assignment: CDR1 WSHSY and CDR2 SAAADI. The CDR3 spans 13 residues. V was clipped by 7 bases and J by 10 bases; unmatched bases: 10. CDR3: CASNDREREPQHF. Here the CDR3 DNA reads TGCGCCAGCAACGACAGGGAGAGGGAACCCCAGCATTTT.

This chain uses TRBV12-5 with TRBJ2-2; 9 bases align to TRBD1. Trimming took 5 bases from V and 5 from J; bases not matched to a gene: 6. The germline gives CDR1 LGHNT, CDR2 FRNRAP. The CDR3 sequence is 15 residues long. The CDR3 nucleotides are TGTGCTAGTGGTCCCCGGGACAGGGTGACCGGGGAGCTGTTTTTT. Protein sequence: CASGPRDRVTGELFF. Using reference TRBV12-5 and TRBJ2-2 for the parts outside the CDR3, the full variable domain is DARVTQTPRHKVTEMGQEVTMRCQPILGHNTVFWYRQTMMQGLELLAYFRNRAPLDDSGMPKDRFSAEMPDATLATLKIQPSEPRDSAVYFCASGPRDRVTGELFFGEGSRLTVL.

This chain uses TRBV7-2 with TRBJ2-7; 7 bases fit TRBD2. Unmatched junction bases numbered 10, after V lost 2 bases and J lost 3 bases. The germline gives CDR1 SGHTA, CDR2 FQGNSA. The length of the CDR3 is 16 residues. The chain's CDR3 is CASSLYLLKRDYEQYF. Written as DNA, the CDR3 is TGTGCCAGCAGCTTATACCTACTTAAGCGGGACTACGAGCAGTACTTC.

The chain employs TRBV3-1 (or the pseudogene TRBV3-2) and TRBJ2-7; TRBD2 agrees at 9 bases. Trimming removed 4 bases from V and 2 bases from J; junction bases left unmatched: 3. The germline CDR1 and CDR2 sequences are LGHDT and YNNKEL (reference sequence). This CDR3 region has 14 residues. CDR3 sequence: CASSRLAVPYEQYF. CDR3 nucleotide sequence: TGTGCCAGCAGCCGACTAGCGGTACCCTACGAGCAGTACTTC.